This passage covers 4 T cell receptor beta chains from one sample sequenced in a study of Graves' ophthalmopathy and Graves' hyperthyroidism. RNA transcripts were the template, and TCR beta CDR3 regions were amplified from them. Second-round multiplex PCR came after a first-round RT-PCR that employed HTBI primers. One entry per CDR3 protein results from TCRdb running MiXCR on the multiplex PCR reads. The table lists approximately 500,000 distinct CDR3 sequences, approximately 15% of them singletons. The sequencing sample was made of blood. All receptors come from a woman aged 25 to 45 with Graves' ophthalmopathy.

Concerning this clonotype: At one boundary the junction diverges from the germline segment, which might be a read error. This sequence joins TRBV6-5 and TRBJ2-1, with 10 bases aligning to TRBD2. CDR3 length equals 14 residues. Germline CDR1 and CDR2: MNHEY and SVGAGI. The CDR3 spells CASSNSAGGNEQFF. CDR3 bases: TGTGCCAGCAGTAACTCAGCGGGGGGGAATGAGCAGTTCTTC.

This clonotype was observed many times. The CDR3 protein is CASRPDGNEQYF. As DNA, the CDR3 is TGCGCCAGCAGACCCGACGGTAACGAGCAGTACTTC. The genes are TRBV10-2 and TRBJ2-7; D gene unclear. The CDR3 has 12 amino acids. The V and J ends lost 6 bases and 5 bases respectively, with 11 bases between them. Germline V lookup: CDR1 WSHSY, CDR2 SAAADI.

This clonotype has at least ten counts. This CDR3 is CAARTSGAQRTDTQYF. DNA for the CDR3: TGTGCCGCGCGGACTAGCGGGGCCCAACGGACAGATACGCAGTATTTT. The chain carries TRBV6-4 and TRBJ2-3, with 12 bases fitting TRBD2. V gave up 11 bases and J gave up 3 bases; unmatched junction bases: 12. CDR3 size: 16 residues. Germline values: CDR1 MRHNA, CDR2 SNTAGT.

Many counts were recorded for this clonotype. This sequence joins TRBV7-2 and TRBJ2-5; D unresolved. The CDR3 runs to 13 residues. The ends were cut back, 5 bases at V and 1 base at J, with 8 bases in the middle. Germline CDR1 SGHTA, CDR2 FQGNSA. The CDR3 here is CASSTLGQETQYF. The CDR3 DNA follows: TGTGCCAGCAGCACCCTAGGCCAAGAGACCCAGTACTTC.